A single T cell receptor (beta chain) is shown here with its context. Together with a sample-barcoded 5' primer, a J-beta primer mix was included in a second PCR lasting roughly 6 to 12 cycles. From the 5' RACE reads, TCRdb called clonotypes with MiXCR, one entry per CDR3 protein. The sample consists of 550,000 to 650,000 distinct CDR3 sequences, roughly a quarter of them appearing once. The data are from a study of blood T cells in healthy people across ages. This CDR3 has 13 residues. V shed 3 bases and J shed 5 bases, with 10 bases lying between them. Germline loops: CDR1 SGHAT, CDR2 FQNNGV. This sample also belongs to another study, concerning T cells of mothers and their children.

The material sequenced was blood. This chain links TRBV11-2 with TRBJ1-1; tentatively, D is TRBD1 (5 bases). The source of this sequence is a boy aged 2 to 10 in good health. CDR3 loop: CASSLTVRTEAFF. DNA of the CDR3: TGTGCCAGCAGCTTGACAGTGCGAACTGAAGCTTTCTTT. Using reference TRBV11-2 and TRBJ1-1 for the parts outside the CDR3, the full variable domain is EAGVAQSPRYKIIEKRQSVAFWCNPISGHATLYWYQQILGQGPKLLIQFQNNGVVDDSQLPKDRFSAERLKGVDSTLKIQPAKLEDSAVYLCASSLTVRTEAFFGQGTRLTVV.